This TCR beta chain was sequenced for a study of control samples from healthy donors and cancer patients. Method: immunoSEQ multiplex PCR; TCRdb's copy keeps in-frame clones and lacks some. The sample lists 100,000 to 150,000 clones; roughly nine tenths were seen once. In its sample, this clone was seen a few times. The V gene's germline CDR1 is SSHAT and CDR2 FNYEAQ (reference sequence). The V end lost 0 bases, the J end lost 4 bases, and 5 bases lay between the germline ends. The CDR3 runs 13 residues. The sequence was collected from a man aged 50-59 years with head and neck cancer. The chain employs TRBV7-7 and TRBJ2-3; D gene uncertain. The sample taken for sequencing was PBMCs. The DNA of the CDR3 is TGTGCCAGCAGCTTAGCCGGTCCAGATACGCAGTATTTT. Its protein is CASSLAGPDTQYF.